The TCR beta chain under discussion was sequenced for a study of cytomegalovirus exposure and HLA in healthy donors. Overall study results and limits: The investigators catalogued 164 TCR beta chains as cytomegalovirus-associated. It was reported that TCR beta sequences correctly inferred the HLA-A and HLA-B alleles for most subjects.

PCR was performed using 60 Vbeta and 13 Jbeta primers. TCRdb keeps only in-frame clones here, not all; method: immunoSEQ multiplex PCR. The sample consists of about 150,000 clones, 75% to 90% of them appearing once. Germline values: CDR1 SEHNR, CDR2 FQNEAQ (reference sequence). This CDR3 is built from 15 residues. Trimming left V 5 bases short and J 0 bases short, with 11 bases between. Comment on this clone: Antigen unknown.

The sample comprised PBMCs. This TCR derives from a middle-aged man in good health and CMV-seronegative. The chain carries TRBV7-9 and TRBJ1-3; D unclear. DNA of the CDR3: TGTGCCAGCAGCGTACCAGGATTCTCTGGAAACACCATATATTTT. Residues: CASSVPGFSGNTIYF.